The sequence of this TCR beta chain was determined in a study of cytomegalovirus exposure and HLA in healthy donors. Across the study: One earlier analysis, a look at approximately 190 million T cells, found fewer than 140 million unique TCR beta sequences.

V dropped 0 bases and J dropped 3 bases, with 13 bases sitting between them. Per the germline V gene, CDR1 is MNHNS and CDR2 is SASEGT. The CDR3 consists of 16 residues. With 60 Vbeta and 13 Jbeta primers, the PCR was carried out. Sequenced by immunoSEQ multiplex PCR; TCRdb stores in-frame clones only, minus some. The sample includes about 72,000 clones, roughly 86% of them seen just once. Sequenced input: PBMCs. This chain joins TRBV6-1 and TRBJ2-3, with D perhaps TRBD2 (7 bases). This receptor was identified in a man between 18 and 29 years old in good health and CMV-seronegative. CDR3 loop: CASSEASGGQTDTQYF. CDR3 sequence (DNA): TGTGCCAGCAGTGAAGCGTCGGGGGGCCAGACAGATACGCAGTATTTT.